This T cell receptor (beta chain) stems from a study of T-cell memory formation after mild COVID-19. Using its own MiXCR run on the 5' RACE reads, TCRdb lists one record per CDR3 protein. The sample has about 560,000 distinct CDR3 sequences, under 20% seen once. This clonotype was seen at least ten times. Its target is unknown. This may come from a read error, since a much larger clone is one base off. Points from the study as a whole: Clones which contracted sat mainly in CM and EM if CD4+, and in EMRA if CD8+. A subset of responding clones appeared in pre-infection memory, suggesting cross-reactive memory joined.

Germline V gene sequence: CDR1 SEHNR, CDR2 FQNEAQ (reference sequence). The junction had 3 bases not matched to a gene; V was cut back by 5 bases and J by 2 bases. The CDR3 is made up of 13 amino acids. The chain links TRBV7-9 to TRBJ2-7; 7 nucleotides match TRBD2. Sequenced sample: PBMCs or a T cell subset sorted from them (not recorded which). The receptor was derived from an adult woman who had mild COVID-19 (a few samples of this study predate the infection). Cell type and time point are not known. CDR3 nucleotides: TGTGCCAGCAGCCCACGGGGGGCCTACGAGCAGTACTTC. Its translation: CASSPRGAYEQYF.